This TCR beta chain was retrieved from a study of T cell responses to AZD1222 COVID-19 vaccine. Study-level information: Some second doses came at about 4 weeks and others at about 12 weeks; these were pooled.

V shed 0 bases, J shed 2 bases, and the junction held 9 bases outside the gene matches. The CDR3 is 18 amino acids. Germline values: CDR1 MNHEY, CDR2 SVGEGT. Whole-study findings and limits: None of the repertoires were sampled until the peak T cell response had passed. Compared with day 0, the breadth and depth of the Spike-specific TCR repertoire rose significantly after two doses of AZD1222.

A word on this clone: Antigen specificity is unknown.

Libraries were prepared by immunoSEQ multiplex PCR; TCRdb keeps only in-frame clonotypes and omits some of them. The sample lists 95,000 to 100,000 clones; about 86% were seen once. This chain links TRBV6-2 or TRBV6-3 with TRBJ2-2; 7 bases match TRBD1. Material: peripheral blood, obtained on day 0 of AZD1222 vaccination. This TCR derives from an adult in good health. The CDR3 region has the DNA TGTGCCAGCAGTTACTCGTCACAGGGGCCAGCTAACACCGGGGAGCTGTTTTTT. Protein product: CASSYSSQGPANTGELFF.